The present entry profiles one TCR beta chain with its context. The data derive from a study of graft-versus-host responses after intestinal transplantation. Germline V lookup: CDR1 SGHKS, CDR2 YYEKEE (reference sequence). The CDR3 consists of 14 residues. Produced via immunoSEQ multiplex PCR; TCRdb's table is partial and in-frame only. This table holds approximately 9,300 clones, approximately 86% found once. Graft material was processed, releasing intraepithelial and lamina propria lymphocytes. The sample consisted of ileum tissue, taken roughly 110 weeks after intestinal transplantation. The receptor comes from a human patient who received an intestinal transplant, so some T cells may come from the graft donor. The genes are TRBV5-5 and TRBJ2-5; D call uncertain. The closer fit of TRBJ2-7 to the DNA end suggests the J call may be wrong. The chain's CDR3 is CASSQELGLYEQYF. Written as DNA, the CDR3 is TGTGCCAGCAGCCAAGAGTTAGGCCTCTACGAGCAGTACTTC.